The 28 T cell receptor beta chains below come from one sample, sequenced in a study of control samples from healthy donors and cancer patients. Here immunoSEQ multiplex PCR was the method, and the copy in TCRdb shows in-frame clones only, minus some. The table lists approximately 160,000 clones, around nine tenths of them singletons. Material for sequencing was blood. These receptor sequences come from a woman between 25 and 40 years old in good health.

The table lists this clone with a count of one. The chain is built from TRBV28 and TRBJ2-7; TRBD1 matches at 7 bases. The CDR3 is made up of 14 amino acids. J was trimmed by 3 bases and V by 4 bases; bases with no gene match: 6. Per the germline V gene, CDR1 is MDHEN and CDR2 is SYDVKM. The CDR3, as DNA: TGTGCCAGCAGTTCGCGACAGGGCCGCTACGAGCAGTACTTC. Translation: CASSSRQGRYEQYF.

There are a few counts of this clone. This chain uses TRBV6-4 with TRBJ1-4, with 8 bases matching TRBD1. Germline-derived CDR1 and CDR2 are MRHNA and SNTAGT. The CDR3 has 15 residues. V shed 3 bases and J 7 bases; nucleotides not matched to a gene: 7. CDR3 coding DNA: TGTGCCAGCAGTGAAGGACAGGGCCAAGGTGAAAAACTGTTTTTT. It codes for CASSEGQGQGEKLFF.

The J gene is TRBJ2-7, the V gene TRBV9; TRBD2 matches at 7 bases. This CDR3 is 11 amino acids long. Germline V gene lookup returns CDR1 SGDLS and CDR2 YYNGEE. The V segment lost 6 bases and the J segment 5 bases; nucleotides outside the gene matches: 2. CDR3 in amino acids: CASTSGDEQYF. The CDR3 DNA is TGTGCCAGCACGAGCGGGGACGAGCAGTACTTC.

The V gene is TRBV5-1, the J gene TRBJ2-5; D remains unclear. With 0 bases removed from V and 4 bases from J, the gap between germline ends came to 4 bases. CDR1 and CDR2 from the germline V gene are SGHRS and YFSETQ. The CDR3 is 12 amino acids. DNA for the CDR3: TGCGCCAGCAGCTTGGTACGAGAGACCCAGTACTTC. This gives the protein CASSLVRETQYF.

This chain uses TRBV28 with TRBJ1-5; 9 bases line up with TRBD1. V dropped 4 bases and J dropped 4; count of bases not matched to a gene: 14. Germline V gives CDR1 MDHEN, CDR2 SYDVKM. This CDR3 region has 18 residues. CDR3 residues: CASSWVRTGAVLNQPQHF. The CDR3 nucleotides are TGTGCCAGCAGTTGGGTCAGGACAGGGGCTGTATTAAATCAGCCCCAGCATTTT.

The chain joins TRBV11-3 to TRBJ2-1; 12 bases match TRBD1. Per germline, CDR1 SGHNT and CDR2 YENEEA. The CDR3 sequence is 14 residues long. The trim removed 4 bases at V and 9 bases at J, leaving 4 bases unmatched. The CDR3 nucleotides read TGTGCCAGCAGCTCCGGGACAGGGGGCGCTGAGCAGTTCTTC. Its translation is CASSSGTGGAEQFF.

The J gene is TRBJ2-1, the V gene TRBV4-1; TRBD2 agrees at 8 bases. This CDR3 is built from 21 residues. V dropped 1 base and J dropped 0; count of bases not matched to a gene: 17. Germline CDR1 MGHRA, CDR2 YSYEKL. The CDR3 reads CASSQGSVAGTFPSSYNEQFF. Written as DNA, the CDR3 is TGCGCCAGCAGCCAAGGATCCGTAGCGGGAACTTTTCCGAGCTCCTACAATGAGCAGTTCTTC.

This chain joins TRBV21-1 and TRBJ2-3. TRBV21-1 is a recognized pseudogene. This CDR3 is built from 15 residues. CDR3 sequence: CASSKGVGQSDTQYF. The CDR3 DNA is TGTGCCAGCAGCAAAGGGGTTGGCCAATCTGATACGCAGTATTTT.

The J gene is TRBJ2-3, the V gene TRBV9; D gene ambiguous. Germline loops: CDR1 SGDLS, CDR2 YYNGEE. This CDR3 is 14 amino acids long. V was shortened by 0 bases and J by 0 bases, with 5 bases between the two germline ends. CDR3 amino acids: CASSVVRSTDTQYF. The DNA for the CDR3 is TGTGCCAGCAGCGTAGTACGCAGCACAGATACGCAGTATTTT.

The chain employs TRBV19 and TRBJ2-1; the match to TRBD1 covers 7 bases. From germline, CDR1 is LNHDA and CDR2 SQIVND (reference sequence). There are 15 residues in the CDR3. Trimming removed 5 bases from V and 4 bases from J; junction bases left unmatched: 8. The CDR3 loop is CASSAPGQRYNEQFF. The CDR3 bases are TGTGCCAGTAGTGCTCCGGGACAGAGGTACAATGAGCAGTTCTTC.

The chain has TRBV18 and TRBJ2-1; 9 bases match TRBD1. This CDR3 is built from 15 residues. Germline CDR1 and CDR2: KGHSH and LQKENI. V trimming: 6 bases; J trimming: 4 bases; junction bases outside the gene matches: 7. This chain's CDR3 is CASSPSGTGYNEQFF. The CDR3 DNA follows: TGTGCCAGCTCCCCCTCCGGGACAGGGTACAATGAGCAGTTCTTC.

Comments on this clone: A junction end diverges from the germline sequence, so it may reflect a read error. The V and J genes are TRBV24-1 and TRBJ2-2; TRBD1 might be the D (6 bases). The CDR3 runs to 16 residues. The germline CDR1 and CDR2 sequences are KGHDR and SFDVKD. In DNA, the CDR3 is TGTGCCACCAGTGAGGAACTACCACTGGGACACCGGGGAGCTGTTTTT. Encoded protein: CATSEELPLGHRGAVF.

The chain employs TRBV19 and TRBJ2-7; 7 bases are a match to TRBD1. CDR3 size: 14 residues. Unmatched junction bases numbered 10, after V lost 5 bases and J lost 6 bases. Germline CDR1 reads LNHDA; CDR2 reads SQIVND (reference sequence). Here the CDR3 DNA reads TGTGCCAGTAGTCAACAGGGGTTAGGGAGCGAGCAGTACTTC. Residues: CASSQQGLGSEQYF.

This chain links TRBV18 with TRBJ1-6; D gene ambiguous. Germline CDR1 reads KGHSH; CDR2 reads LQKENI. V was cut by 6 bases and J by 7 bases, with 16 bases left in between. There are 15 residues in the CDR3. CDR3 in amino acids: CASSPGEGRNSPLHF. In nucleotides, the CDR3 is TGTGCCAGCTCCCCGGGCGAGGGCCGGAATTCACCCCTCCACTTT.

This clone was picked up one time. This chain connects TRBV10-3 to TRBJ2-7; 8 bases line up with TRBD2. Germline V CDR1 and CDR2: ENHRY, SYGVKD. CDR3 length: 13 amino acids. The ends lost 6 bases at V and 1 base at J; junction bases unmatched: 2. CDR3 sequence (DNA): TGTGCCATCAGCGGGAGGGCTTCCTACGAGCAGTACTTC. It codes for CAISGRASYEQYF.

The chain employs TRBV11-2 and TRBJ1-3; 7 bases are a match to TRBD1. From germline, CDR1 is SGHAT and CDR2 FQNNGV. Trimming took 0 bases from V and 2 from J; bases not matched to a gene: 4. The CDR3 is 16 residues long. CDR3 residues: CASSLETGIPGNTIYF. CDR3 DNA: TGTGCCAGCAGCTTAGAGACAGGGATCCCTGGAAACACCATATATTTT.

This clone was detected only once. The chain uses TRBV11-2 and TRBJ2-1; 7 bases map to TRBD2. V shed 5 bases, J shed 3 bases, and the junction held 10 bases outside the gene matches. Germline V gene lookup returns CDR1 SGHAT and CDR2 FQNNGV. The CDR3 runs 16 residues. CDR3 loop: CASSGSTWTSYNEQFF. The CDR3 nucleotides are TGTGCCAGCAGCGGCTCAACTTGGACTAGCTACAATGAGCAGTTCTTC.

The chain uses TRBV2 and TRBJ1-1, with D unresolved. V lost 4 bases, J lost 0 bases, and 9 bases lay in between. The germline V gene encodes CDR1 SNHLY and CDR2 FYNNEI. The CDR3 runs to 14 residues. Here the CDR3 reads CASSGAKMNTEAFF. The DNA of the CDR3 is TGTGCCAGCAGTGGCGCTAAAATGAACACTGAAGCTTTCTTT. The variable domain in full, completed from reference TRBV2 and TRBJ1-1, reads EPEVTQTPSHQVTQMGQEVILRCVPISNHLYFYWYRQILGQKVEFLVSFYNNEISEKSEIFDDQFSVERPDGSNFTLKIRSTKLEDSAMYFCASSGAKMNTEAFFGQGTRLTVV.

The chain carries TRBV7-9 and TRBJ2-1; 13 bases align to TRBD2. The CDR3 is 16 residues long. Germline V gene lookup returns CDR1 SEHNR and CDR2 FQNEAQ (reference sequence). Trimming at V came to 5 bases and at J to 6 bases, leaving 7 bases not matched to a gene. CDR3 sequence (DNA): TGTGCCAGCAGCCCGACGGGACTAGCGGGGCTCAATGAGCAGTTCTTC. Amino acids: CASSPTGLAGLNEQFF.

CDR3 coding DNA: TGTGCCAGCCCACAGACGGTGATGTCTGGGGCCAACGTCCTGACTTTC. It codes for CASPQTVMSGANVLTF. The chain links TRBV11-2 to TRBJ2-6; D remains unclear. The germline V gene encodes CDR1 SGHAT and CDR2 FQNNGV. The CDR3 length is 16 residues. Trimming removed 8 bases at V and 1 base at J, with 15 bases between.

This clone showed up just once. The genes are TRBV27 and TRBJ2-2, with D possibly called TRBD1 or TRBD2 (5 bases each). From germline, CDR1 is MNHEY and CDR2 SMNVEV (reference sequence). Trimming took 6 bases from V and 2 from J, leaving 16 bases between them. The CDR3 length is 16 residues. The CDR3 nucleotides are TGTGCCAGCAGCCCCTTGGGGGTCGTTAACACCGGGGAGCTGTTTTTT. This gives the protein CASSPLGVVNTGELFF.

This sequence joins TRBV29-1 and TRBJ1-2, with D perhaps matching TRBD1 (6 bases). In germline, CDR1 is SQVTM, CDR2 ANQGSEA. The CDR3 loop spans 14 amino acids. Trimming took off 7 bases at V and 1 base at J, with 16 bases between the two ends. In DNA, the CDR3 is TGCAGCGCCGCTGGGGGCGAGGGTAACTATGGCTACACCTTC. Amino acids: CSAAGGEGNYGYTF.

The V call is TRBV5-1, the J call TRBJ2-5; 8 positions agree with TRBD2. Looked up from germline, CDR1 is SGHRS and CDR2 is YFSETQ. Trimming at V came to 1 base and at J to 3 bases, leaving 14 bases not matched to a gene. The CDR3 extends over 18 amino acids. CDR3 sequence reads: CASSLSSSGLAGKETQYF. The CDR3 DNA is TGCGCCAGCAGCTTGTCGTCCTCTGGCCTAGCGGGTAAAGAGACCCAGTACTTC.

J is TRBJ2-5 and V is TRBV21-1; TRBD1 is taken as the D call from the table, unchecked against the DNA. TRBV21-1 is described as a pseudogene. CDR3 length: 13 residues. This chain's CDR3 is CASILQGSETQYF. CDR3 DNA: TGTGCCAGCATCCTACAGGGTTCAGAGACCCAGTACTTC.

The chain combines TRBV28 with TRBJ2-7; D may be TRBD1 or TRBD2 (5 bases each). Germline values: CDR1 MDHEN, CDR2 SYDVKM. The CDR3 extends over 14 amino acids. V lost 5 bases to trimming and J lost 2 bases, with 13 bases between them. The CDR3 region is CASSPARDPYEQYF. For the CDR3, the DNA is TGTGCCAGCAGTCCTGCCCGGGACCCCTACGAGCAGTACTTC. Looking up the rest from reference TRBV28 and TRBJ2-7 gives the full variable domain: DVKVTQSSRYLVKRTGEKVFLECVQDMDHENMFWYRQDPGLGLRLIYFSYDVKMKEKGDIPEGYSVSREKKERFSLILESASTNQTSMYLCASSPARDPYEQYFGPGTRLTVT.

The chain has TRBV7-2 and TRBJ1-6; 12 bases agree with TRBD1. The CDR3 extends over 19 amino acids. V lost 5 bases and J lost 0; bases outside the gene matches: 8. Germline CDR1 and CDR2: SGHTA and FQGNSA. This CDR3 is CASSQPGQGAISYNSPLHF. In DNA form, the CDR3 reads TGTGCCAGCAGCCAACCGGGACAGGGGGCCATCTCCTATAATTCACCCCTCCACTTT.

V usage is TRBV12-3 or TRBV12-4 and J usage is TRBJ1-6, with unresolved D. Deletions cut 3 bases from V and 9 bases from J, with 6 bases between. This CDR3 region has 12 residues. The CDR3 region is CASSLGGSPLHF. CDR3 sequence (DNA): TGTGCCAGCAGTTTGGGAGGTTCACCCCTCCACTTT.

The J gene is TRBJ2-7, the V gene TRBV27; the D gene is possibly TRBD1 (5 bases). The CDR3 extends over 15 amino acids. V was trimmed by 4 bases and J by 4 bases, leaving 17 bases between them. Germline CDR1 MNHEY, CDR2 SMNVEV (reference sequence). CDR3: CASSSLFFQGYEQYF. In DNA form, the CDR3 reads TGTGCCAGCAGTTCACTTTTTTTCCAGGGTTACGAGCAGTACTTC.